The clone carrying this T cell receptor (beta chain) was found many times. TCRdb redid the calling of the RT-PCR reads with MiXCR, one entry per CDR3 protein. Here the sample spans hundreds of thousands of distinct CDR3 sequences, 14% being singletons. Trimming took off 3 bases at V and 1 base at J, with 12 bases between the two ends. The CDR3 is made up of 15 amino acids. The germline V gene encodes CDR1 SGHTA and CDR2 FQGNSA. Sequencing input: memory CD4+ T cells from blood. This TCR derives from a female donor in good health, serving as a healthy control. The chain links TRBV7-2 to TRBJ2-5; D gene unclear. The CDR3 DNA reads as TGTGCCAGCAGCTTGGGCTTGTCCGGCCAAGAGACCCAGTACTTC. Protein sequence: CASSLGLSGQETQYF. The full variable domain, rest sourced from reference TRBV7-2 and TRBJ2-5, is GAGVSQSPSNKVTEKGKDVELRCDPISGHTALYWYRQSLGQGLEFLIYFQGNSAPDKSGLPSDRFSAERTGGSVSTLTIQRTQQEDSAVYLCASSLGLSGQETQYFGPGTRLLVL.